Below, one T cell receptor beta chain is given with its context. Antigen unknown. These data are taken from a study of T cell responses to AZD1222 COVID-19 vaccine. Regarding the study as a whole: Baseline seropositivity characterized only six AZD1222 recipients. Spike-specific TCRs gained breadth and depth after people received two AZD1222 doses. Across spike, vaccine-associated CD4 TCRs were found, dominant at 160-218 and 743-854. Clonal diversity was possibly underestimated, and the donors were mostly white British, with more females.

This CDR3 contains 15 residues. Germline loops: CDR1 LGHDT, CDR2 YNNKEL (reference sequence). The J segment lost 6 bases and the V segment lost 0 bases, leaving 4 bases of the junction unmatched. Sequencing was performed with immunoSEQ multiplex PCR; in TCRdb, only in-frame clones are kept and a portion is missing. The sample shows 250,000 to 300,000 clones, 94% of them seen only once. This TCR was recovered from an adult who received the AZD1222 COVID-19 vaccine. This sequence joins TRBV3-1 (or the pseudogene TRBV3-2) and TRBJ2-5; 10 bases line up with TRBD2. The specimen comprised peripheral blood, sampled 28 days after the second AZD1222 dose. CDR3 sequence reads: CASSQESAGGQTQYF. Written as DNA, the CDR3 is TGTGCCAGCAGCCAAGAGTCAGCGGGGGGGCAGACCCAGTACTTC.